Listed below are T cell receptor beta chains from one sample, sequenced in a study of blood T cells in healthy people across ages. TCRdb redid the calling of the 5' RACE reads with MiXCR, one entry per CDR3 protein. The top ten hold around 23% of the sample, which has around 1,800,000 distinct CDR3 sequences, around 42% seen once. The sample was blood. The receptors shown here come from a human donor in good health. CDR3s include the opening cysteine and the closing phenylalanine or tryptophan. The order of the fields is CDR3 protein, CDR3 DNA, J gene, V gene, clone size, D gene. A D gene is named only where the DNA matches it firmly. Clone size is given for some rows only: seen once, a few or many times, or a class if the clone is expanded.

CASSLSGGANQPQHF | TGTGCCAGCAGTTTATCTGGGGGCGCCAATCAGCCCCAGCATTTT | TRBJ1-5 | TRBV27 | - | -
CASSFDSRLGLFF | TGTGCCAGCAGCTTCGATAGCCGACTGGGGCTGTTTTTT | TRBJ2-2 | TRBV11-2 | once | -
CASSPRIDTGELFF | TGTGCCAGCTCACCACGGATAGACACCGGGGAGCTGTTTTTT | TRBJ2-2 | TRBV18 | - | -
CASSDSGQGGGSPLHF | TGTGCCAGCAGTGACTCAGGACAAGGGGGGGGTTCACCCCTCCACTTT | TRBJ1-6 | TRBV6-4 | - | -
CASSPTTLEPQHF | TGCGCCAGCAGCCCCACGACCTTGGAACCCCAGCATTTT | TRBJ1-5 | TRBV4-1 | - | -
CASRPGQGGEQYF | TGTGCCAGCAGGCCTGGACAGGGGGGCGAGCAGTACTTC | TRBJ2-7 | TRBV28 | - | TRBD1
CASSQGDGRGNQPQHF | TGCGCCAGCAGCCAAGGAGATGGCAGGGGCAATCAGCCCCAGCATTTT | TRBJ1-5 | TRBV4-3 | - | -
CASSLPGLSGANVLTF | TGTGCCAGCAGCTTACCAGGGCTATCTGGGGCCAACGTCCTGACTTTC | TRBJ2-6 | TRBV7-9 | - | -
CASSRQGEAFF | TGTGCCAGCAGCCGACAGGGTGAAGCTTTCTTT | TRBJ1-1 | TRBV11-3 | few | TRBD1
CASSPSGGRETQYF | TGTGCCAGCAGCCCTAGCGGGGGGAGAGAGACCCAGTACTTC | TRBJ2-5 | TRBV7-2 | many | TRBD2
CASRSDRGRRQPQHF | TGTGCCAGCAGATCCGACAGGGGGCGCAGGCAGCCCCAGCATTTT | TRBJ1-5 | TRBV6-6 | - | TRBD1
CASSYGLDWRTEAFF | TGTGCCAGCAGTTACGGATTAGACTGGCGCACTGAAGCTTTCTTT | TRBJ1-1 | TRBV6-6 | - | -
CASSPNRGENEPCEQYF | TGTGCCAGCAGCCCGAACCGAGGGGAAAACGAACCCTGCGAGCAGTACTTC | TRBJ2-7 | TRBV7-8 | few | -
CASSLSLGASEQYF | TGTGCCAGCAGTTTATCGTTGGGGGCAAGCGAGCAGTACTTC | TRBJ2-7 | TRBV27 | few | -
CAISDSTSGSYEQYF | TGTGCCATCAGTGATTCGACTAGCGGCTCCTACGAGCAGTACTTC | TRBJ2-7 | TRBV10-3 | - | TRBD2
CASSQSEPIYTGELFF | TGTGCCAGCAGTCAGTCCGAGCCTATCTACACCGGGGAGCTGTTTTTT | TRBJ2-2 | TRBV6-5 | - | -
CARGDSRYNEQFF | TGTGCCAGGGGGGACAGTCGCTACAATGAGCAGTTCTTC | TRBJ2-1 | TRBV6-5 | - | TRBD1
CASSPHSGEGAKNIQYF | TGCGCCAGCAGCCCCCATTCGGGGGAGGGGGCCAAAAACATTCAGTACTTC | TRBJ2-4 | TRBV5-1 | few | TRBD2
CASSVGSTNYGYTF | TGTGCCAGCAGCGTGGGCAGTACTAACTATGGCTACACCTTC | TRBJ1-2 | TRBV9 | few | -
CASSAGTDEYTDTQYF | TGTGCCAGCAGCGCGGGGACGGATGAGTACACAGATACGCAGTATTTT | TRBJ2-3 | TRBV9 | few | -
CASSLIMIYNEQFF | TGTGCCAGCAGCTTAATCATGATCTACAATGAGCAGTTCTTC | TRBJ2-1 | TRBV7-9 | few | -
CGAKRQGPYDYTF | TGCGGTGCCAAGCGGCAGGGCCCCTATGACTACACCTTC | TRBJ1-2 | TRBV20-1 | - | -
CASSQERAASRKGYTF | TGCGCCAGCAGCCAAGAGAGGGCCGCCTCGAGAAAAGGCTACACCTTC | TRBJ1-2 | TRBV4-1 | - | -
CASSGPGSNIQYF | TGTGCCAGTAGTGGGCCAGGGTCGAACATTCAGTACTTC | TRBJ2-4 | TRBV19 | - | -
CASSPRLSNQPQHF | TGTGCCAGCAGCCCCCGCCTTAGCAATCAGCCCCAGCATTTT | TRBJ1-5 | TRBV7-6 | - | -
CASSAGLAGNTDTQYF | TGCGCCAGCAGCGCGGGACTAGCGGGGAATACAGATACGCAGTATTTT | TRBJ2-3 | TRBV5-1 | - | TRBD2
CAISEPDSRPTDTQYF | TGTGCCATCAGTGAGCCAGACAGTAGACCCACAGATACGCAGTATTTT | TRBJ2-3 | TRBV10-3 | few | -
CATIGLSESIDGYTF | TGTGCCACCATAGGGCTTTCAGAAAGCATAGATGGCTACACCTTC | TRBJ1-2 | TRBV6-1 | - | -
CSVQTGATGELFF | TGCAGCGTTCAGACAGGGGCCACCGGGGAGCTGTTTTTT | TRBJ2-2 | TRBV29-1 | - | TRBD1
CASSLLFQGRDGYTF | TGCGCCAGCAGCCTCCTTTTTCAGGGAAGGGATGGCTACACCTTC | TRBJ1-2 | TRBV4-3 | - | -
CASSRDRETTNEQFF | TGTGCCAGCAGCCGGGACAGGGAAACCACCAATGAGCAGTTCTTC | TRBJ2-1 | TRBV13 | few | TRBD1
CASSLRSQRAGEQYF | TGTGCCAGCAGCTTAAGAAGCCAAAGGGCAGGCGAGCAGTACTTC | TRBJ2-7 | TRBV7-8 | - | -
CASRQAGQGGYEQYF | TGTGCCAGCAGACAAGCGGGACAGGGTGGCTACGAGCAGTATTTT | TRBJ2-3 | TRBV28 | - | TRBD1
CASSDRDIKGNQPQHF | TGTGCCAGCAGTGACCGGGACATAAAGGGCAATCAGCCCCAGCATTTT | TRBJ1-5 | TRBV6-1 | - | -
CASSGPENTEAFF | TGTGCCAGCAGCGGCCCCGAGAACACTGAAGCTTTCTTT | TRBJ1-1 | TRBV25-1 | - | -
CASSGRRVGVEGYTF | TGTGCCAGCAGCGGGCGCAGGGTGGGAGTGGAAGGCTACACCTTC | TRBJ1-2 | TRBV9 | - | -
CASSVAQWNTEAFF | TGTGCCAGCAGCGTAGCTCAGTGGAACACTGAAGCTTTCTTT | TRBJ1-1 | TRBV9 | - | -
CASSFGGGTGGHEQYF | TGTGCCAGCAGTTTTGGAGGCGGGACAGGGGGCCACGAGCAGTACTTC | TRBJ2-7 | TRBV27 | - | TRBD1
CASSQAMSGNTIYF | TGCGCCAGCAGCCAAGCGATGTCTGGAAACACCATATATTTT | TRBJ1-3 | TRBV4-3 | once | -
CSASPHAGTGILFSSYEQYF | TGCAGTGCTAGTCCTCACGCCGGGACAGGCATTCTTTTTAGCTCCTACGAGCAGTACTTC | TRBJ2-7 | TRBV20-1 | - | TRBD1
CSAPPGNTEAFF | TGCAGTGCCCCGCCCGGTAACACTGAAGCTTTCTTT | TRBJ1-1 | TRBV20-1 | - | -